The 17 T cell receptor beta chains in this list originate from one sample, sequenced in a study of cytomegalovirus exposure and HLA in healthy donors. The primer mix had 60 Vbeta and 13 Jbeta primers. Only in-frame clones appear in the TCRdb table, and some are missing; sequencing was by immunoSEQ multiplex PCR. The sample contains roughly 160,000 clones, approximately 71% of which appear only once. The specimen sequenced was PBMCs. The receptors shown here come from a woman aged 18-35 years in good health and CMV-seropositive.

The J gene is TRBJ2-1, the V gene TRBV10-3; the match to TRBD1 covers 7 bases. The V gene end was trimmed by 5 bases and the J gene end by 2 bases; junction bases not matched to a gene: 9. CDR3 size: 16 residues. Germline CDR1 and CDR2: ENHRY and SYGVKD. DNA for the CDR3: TGTGCCATCAGTCGGGACAGTGAAATTACCTACAATGAGCAGTTCTTC. Translated: CAISRDSEITYNEQFF.

The chain employs TRBV6-5 and TRBJ1-2, with D possibly matching TRBD1 (6 bases). Trimming cost V 4 bases and J 4 bases, with 16 bases left between them. The CDR3 consists of 15 residues. The germline V gene encodes CDR1 MNHEY and CDR2 SVGAGI. The CDR3 nucleotides are TGTGCCAGCAGTTCCGACAGTTGGACAGCCTATGGCTACACCTTC. This codes for CASSSDSWTAYGYTF.

Here the CDR3 DNA reads TGCGCCAGCAGCCAACCAGGGTTAGGAACTGAAGCTTTCTTT. Translating it yields CASSQPGLGTEAFF. The rearrangement uses TRBV4-3 and TRBJ1-1, with a tentative D call TRBD1 (5 bases). The CDR3 sequence is 14 residues long. CDR1 and CDR2 (germline): LGHNA, YSLEER. Deletions cut 2 bases from V and 5 bases from J, with 12 bases between.

The CDR3 nucleotides are TGTGCCATCAGTGAAAGGTCGTTCGAGGTTCAGCCCCAGCATTTT. It translates to CAISERSFEVQPQHF. V gene TRBV10-3 combines with J gene TRBJ1-5; D ambiguous. The V end was cut by 3 bases, the J end by 6 bases, with 15 bases between. In germline, CDR1 is ENHRY, CDR2 SYGVKD. The CDR3 contains 15 residues.

This chain joins TRBV4-3 and TRBJ1-5; no clear D. Deletions cut 0 bases from V and 0 bases from J, with 6 bases between. The CDR3 totals 15 residues. CDR1 and CDR2 (germline): LGHNA, YSLEER. The CDR3 DNA follows: TGCGCCAGCAGCCAAGATTCCAATAGCAATCAGCCCCAGCATTTT. Its protein product is CASSQDSNSNQPQHF.

Only a few counts were recorded for this clone. The rearrangement uses TRBV4-1 and TRBJ2-7; the match to TRBD2 covers 7 bases. Germline V lookup: CDR1 MGHRA, CDR2 YSYEKL. This CDR3 has 16 residues. The trim removed 2 bases at V and 3 bases at J, leaving 10 bases unmatched. The CDR3 DNA follows: TGCGCCAGCAGCCAATGGGGGGGAGCCGGGGGCTACGAGCAGTACTTC. Amino acids: CASSQWGGAGGYEQYF.

This chain links TRBV4-3 with TRBJ2-7; 12 bases agree with TRBD2. The CDR3 has 15 amino acids. V shed 4 bases and J 3 bases; nucleotides not matched to a gene: 4. CDR1 is LGHNA, CDR2 YSLEER, per germline. The CDR3 is CASSRRLAGDYEQYF. As DNA, the CDR3 is TGCGCCAGCAGCCGTCGACTAGCGGGGGACTACGAGCAGTACTTC.

This clone came up once. The CDR3 reads CASSPDREQYF. The CDR3 region has the DNA TGTGCCAGCTCACCCGACAGGGAGCAGTACTTC. The chain joins TRBV18 to TRBJ2-7, with a possible D match to TRBD1 (6 bases). The germline V gene has CDR1 KGHSH and CDR2 LQKENI. The length of the CDR3 is 11 residues. Trimming cost V 3 bases and J 7 bases, with 7 bases left between them.

The V and J genes are TRBV5-6 and TRBJ2-2; 7 bases agree with TRBD1. The ends lost 4 bases at V and 6 bases at J; junction bases unmatched: 12. CDR1 is SGHDT, CDR2 YYEEEE, per germline. CDR3 length: 16 amino acids. In nucleotides, the CDR3 is TGTGCCAGCAGCCTCGACGTCGACAGGGCCGCCGGGGAGCTGTTTTTT. Its protein is CASSLDVDRAAGELFF.

V and J are TRBV19 and TRBJ2-2; TRBD1 matches 7 bases. Germline CDR1 reads LNHDA; CDR2 reads SQIVND (reference sequence). V shed 5 bases and J 4 bases; nucleotides not matched to a gene: 7. This CDR3 is 15 amino acids long. The CDR3 loop reads CASSSETGRTGELFF. CDR3 DNA sequence: TGTGCCAGTAGTTCCGAGACAGGGCGCACCGGGGAGCTGTTTTTT.

The CDR3 DNA reads as TGTGCCAGCAGTTGGCGACAGTTGATTAATGGCTACACCTTC. It codes for CASSWRQLINGYTF. V and J are TRBV28 and TRBJ1-2; weak D call: TRBD1 (5 bases). V was clipped by 4 bases and J by 6 bases, with 15 bases between them. CDR3 length: 14 residues. CDR1 is MDHEN, CDR2 SYDVKM, per germline.

Here the CDR3 DNA reads TGTGCCAGCAGTTACTCTGAGGACAGGGGGCACGAGCAGTACTTC. Amino acid sequence: CASSYSEDRGHEQYF. The V and J genes are TRBV6-5 and TRBJ2-7; 11 nucleotides line up with TRBD1. J was trimmed by 5 bases and V by 0 bases; bases with no gene match: 3. Germline CDR1 reads MNHEY; CDR2 reads SVGAGI. The CDR3 has 15 amino acids.

The genes are TRBV5-1 and TRBJ2-7, with D perhaps matching TRBD2 (5 bases). This CDR3 has 14 residues. Germline V lookup: CDR1 SGHRS, CDR2 YFSETQ. The V gene lost 2 bases and the J gene lost 4 bases, with 13 bases spanning the gap. CDR3 in amino acids: CASSFASSGYEQYF. The CDR3 DNA is TGCGCCAGCAGCTTTGCTAGCTCTGGGTACGAGCAGTACTTC. Full variable domain (missing parts from reference TRBV5-1 and TRBJ2-7): KAGVTQTPRYLIKTRGQQVTLSCSPISGHRSVSWYQQTPGQGLQFLFEYFSETQRNKGNFPGRFSGRQFSNSRSEMNVSTLELGDSALYLCASSFASSGYEQYFGPGTRLTVT.

CDR3 region: CASSPRLAGGQVNEQFF. The CDR3 DNA reads TGTGCCAGCAGCCCACGACTAGCGGGGGGGCAAGTCAATGAGCAGTTCTTC. The chain recombines TRBV9 with TRBJ2-1; 14 nucleotides align to TRBD2. Per germline, CDR1 SGDLS and CDR2 YYNGEE. V was clipped by 4 bases and J by 6 bases; unmatched bases: 9. The CDR3 loop spans 17 amino acids.

The V call is TRBV5-6, the J call TRBJ2-3; D perhaps matches TRBD1 (5 bases). Germline V lookup: CDR1 SGHDT, CDR2 YYEEEE. V lost 5 bases and J 2 bases, leaving 12 bases between the germline ends. CDR3 length equals 14 residues. The CDR3 bases are TGTGCCAGCAGTTCCCCAGGGTTCACAGATACGCAGTATTTT. Its protein product is CASSSPGFTDTQYF.

The J gene is TRBJ1-2, the V gene TRBV9; no clear D gene. The CDR3 runs 12 residues. V dropped 4 bases and J dropped 4 bases, with 8 bases sitting between them. Germline V CDR1 and CDR2: SGDLS, YYNGEE. The CDR3 here is CASSTEFYGYTF. DNA of the CDR3: TGTGCCAGCAGCACAGAGTTCTATGGCTACACCTTC.

J is TRBJ1-1 and V is TRBV5-8, with TRBD1 matching 11 bases. The CDR3 is made up of 16 amino acids. Losses at the gene ends were 4 bases for V and 5 bases for J; bases not matched to a gene: 10. Germline V gene data show CDR1 as SGHTS and CDR2 as YDEGEE. The CDR3 here is CASSPPDRGLLTEAFF. In DNA, the CDR3 is TGTGCCAGCAGCCCACCGGACAGGGGGCTGTTGACTGAAGCTTTCTTT.